Reported below is one TCR beta chain. It has no known antigen specificity. Base qualities were left out, and no much larger clone turns up one base away. This entry comes from a study of blood T cell repertoires in COVID-19 (dated by TCRdb to 2018 to 2021). About the investigation overall: Collaborator samples came from the United States, Italy and Spain and covered acute and convalescent phases of COVID-19. The samples were drawn from two sources: the first 160 participants of the ongoing ImmuneRACE study, and over 950 subjects contributed by 6 global collaborators. The prospective study material was composed of cDNA or gDNA derived from T cells, B-cell-depleted T cells, or PBMCs. The repertoires were released in a freely available public database intended as a resource for research on the immune response to SARS-CoV-2. Where available, HLA class I and class II types were obtained from metadata supplied by the sample provider rather than from assay-based typing. Nearly every sample came with metadata listing a de-identified subject ID, COVID-19 status, age in years and sex. The dataset comprised deeply sampled blood TCRbeta repertoires from subjects exposed to, actively infected with, or recovered from COVID-19.

Points the paper makes about the study in general: The amount of clinical and demographic metadata varied by source and participant and was provided uncurated.

TCRbeta CDR3 regions were amplified from genomic DNA by means of the immunoSEQ Assay, a bias-controlled multiplex PCR. The original pipeline was this. Within the assay, amplification of reference gene primers was used to estimate how many nucleated cells each sample contained. To quantify the absolute abundance of each unique TCRbeta CDR3 rearrangement, sequence reads were collapsed and filtered. For each sample, productive Simpson clonality was calculated by taking the square root of Simpson's diversity index across productive rearrangements. This immuneACCESS table, as held by TCRdb, lists in-frame sequences with V and J called but not all clones. Of the missing ones, under half trace to an unresolved V gene in checked studies; the others have no known cause. The DNA was the basis for D and trimming; V, J and clone size are from that table. The sample table holds around 110,000 clones, of which around 84% were seen once. The ten top clones hold about 4% of the sample.

V lost 0 bases and J lost 2 bases, and the count of bases not matched to a germline gene is 5. Taken from cysteine to phenylalanine, the CDR3 has 16 residues. Only CDR3 DNA remains: 48 bases, in frame from the first base. From the germline V gene, CDR1 is SGHNT and CDR2 is YENEEA. Enrolling through a virtual design, the prospective study's participants ranged in age from about 18 to 89 years and lived across 20 to 25 United States geographic areas. In the prospective study, participants were assigned to cohorts based on the clinical history participants reported in a screening survey and a study questionnaire. Recovered participants in ImmuneRACE Cohort 3 were defined as having two consecutive negative NP/OP PCR tests, clearance from a healthcare professional, or resolution of symptoms. In the prospective study, mobile phlebotomists collected whole blood, serum and a nasopharyngeal or oropharyngeal swab from each participant. Participants in the prospective study had the option to provide additional blood draws and questionnaires over an approximately 2-month period. Before DNA extraction, blood samples from the prospective study were shipped at room temperature or frozen.

This TCR derives from a young woman who had recovered from COVID-19. Sequenced sample: PBMCs or T cells enriched from blood (not recorded which). The chain joins TRBV11-3 to TRBJ1-1; 8 central bases correspond to TRBD1. The CDR3 region reads CASSLDAPGGNTEAFF. The DNA sequence is TGTGCCAGCAGCTTAGATGCCCCAGGGGGCAACACTGAAGCTTTCTTT.